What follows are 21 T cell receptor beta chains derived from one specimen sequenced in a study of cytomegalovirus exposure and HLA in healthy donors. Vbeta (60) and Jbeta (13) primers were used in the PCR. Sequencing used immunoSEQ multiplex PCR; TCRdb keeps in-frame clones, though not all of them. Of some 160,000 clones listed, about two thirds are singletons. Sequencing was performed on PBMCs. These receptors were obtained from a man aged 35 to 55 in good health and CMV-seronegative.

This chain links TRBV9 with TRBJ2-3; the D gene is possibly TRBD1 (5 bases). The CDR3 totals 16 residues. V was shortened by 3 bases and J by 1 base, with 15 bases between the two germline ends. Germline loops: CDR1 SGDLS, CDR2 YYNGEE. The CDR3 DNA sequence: TGTGCCAGCAGCGCCCCCAGGGAAGGGGGCACAGATACGCAGTATTTT. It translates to CASSAPREGGTDTQYF.

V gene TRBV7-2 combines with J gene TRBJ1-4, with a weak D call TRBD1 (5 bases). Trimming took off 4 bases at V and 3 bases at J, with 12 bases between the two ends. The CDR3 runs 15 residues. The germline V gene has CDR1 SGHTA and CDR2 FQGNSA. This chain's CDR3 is CASSSYGTPNEKLFF. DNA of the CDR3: TGTGCCAGCAGCTCATACGGGACTCCTAATGAAAAACTGTTTTTT. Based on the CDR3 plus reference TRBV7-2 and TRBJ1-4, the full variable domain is GAGVSQSPSNKVTEKGKDVELRCDPISGHTALYWYRQSLGQGLEFLIYFQGNSAPDKSGLPSDRFSAERTGGSVSTLTIQRTQQEDSAVYLCASSSYGTPNEKLFFGSGTQLSVL.

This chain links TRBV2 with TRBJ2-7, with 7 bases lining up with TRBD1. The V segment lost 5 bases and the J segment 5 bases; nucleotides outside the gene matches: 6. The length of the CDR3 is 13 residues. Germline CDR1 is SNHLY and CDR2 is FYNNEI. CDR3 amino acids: CASSKQGLNEQYF. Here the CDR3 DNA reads TGTGCCAGCAGTAAACAGGGGTTGAACGAGCAGTACTTC.

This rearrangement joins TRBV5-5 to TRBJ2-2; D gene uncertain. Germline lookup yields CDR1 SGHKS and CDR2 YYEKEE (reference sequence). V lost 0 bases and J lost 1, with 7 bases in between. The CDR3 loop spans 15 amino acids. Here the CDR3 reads CASSLGPENTGELFF. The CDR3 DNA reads TGTGCCAGCAGCTTGGGCCCAGAGAACACCGGGGAGCTGTTTTTT.

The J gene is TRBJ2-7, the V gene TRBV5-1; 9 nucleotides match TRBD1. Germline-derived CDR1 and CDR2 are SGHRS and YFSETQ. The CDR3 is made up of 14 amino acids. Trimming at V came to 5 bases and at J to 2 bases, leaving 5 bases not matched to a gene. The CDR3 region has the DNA TGCGCCAGCAGACCCGGGACAGGGCCCTACGAGCAGTACTTC. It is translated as CASRPGTGPYEQYF. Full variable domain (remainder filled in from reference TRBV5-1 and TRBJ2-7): KAGVTQTPRYLIKTRGQQVTLSCSPISGHRSVSWYQQTPGQGLQFLFEYFSETQRNKGNFPGRFSGRQFSNSRSEMNVSTLELGDSALYLCASRPGTGPYEQYFGPGTRLTVT.

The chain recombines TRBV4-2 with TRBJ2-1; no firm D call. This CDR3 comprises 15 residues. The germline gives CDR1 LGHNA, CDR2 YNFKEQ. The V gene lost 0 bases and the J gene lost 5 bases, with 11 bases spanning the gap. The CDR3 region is CASSQDRALNNEQFF. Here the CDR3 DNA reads TGTGCCAGCAGCCAAGACAGAGCGCTTAACAATGAGCAGTTCTTC.

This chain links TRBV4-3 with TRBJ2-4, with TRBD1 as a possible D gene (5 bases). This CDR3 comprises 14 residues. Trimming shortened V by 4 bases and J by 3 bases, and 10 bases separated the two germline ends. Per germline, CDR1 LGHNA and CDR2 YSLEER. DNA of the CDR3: TGCGCCAGCAGCCGAGGACAAGGCAAAAACATTCAGTACTTC. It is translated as CASSRGQGKNIQYF.

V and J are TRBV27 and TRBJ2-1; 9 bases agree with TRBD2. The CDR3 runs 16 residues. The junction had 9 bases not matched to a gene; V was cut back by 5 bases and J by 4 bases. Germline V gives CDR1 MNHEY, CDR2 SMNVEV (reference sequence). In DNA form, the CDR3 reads TGTGCCAGCAGTGCGTTCGGTGGACTAGCGTACAATGAGCAGTTCTTC. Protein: CASSAFGGLAYNEQFF.

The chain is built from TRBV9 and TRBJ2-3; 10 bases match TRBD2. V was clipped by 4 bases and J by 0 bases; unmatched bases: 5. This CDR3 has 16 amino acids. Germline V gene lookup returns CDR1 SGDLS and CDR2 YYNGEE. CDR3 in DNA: TGTGCCAGCAGCTCTAATAGCGGGGGGAGCACAGATACGCAGTATTTT. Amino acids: CASSSNSGGSTDTQYF.

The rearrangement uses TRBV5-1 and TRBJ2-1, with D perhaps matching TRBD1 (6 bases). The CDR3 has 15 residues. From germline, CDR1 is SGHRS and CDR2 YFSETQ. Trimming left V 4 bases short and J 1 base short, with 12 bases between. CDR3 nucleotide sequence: TGCGCCAGCAGCGCGACAGGTTCTTCCTACAATGAGCAGTTCTTC. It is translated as CASSATGSSYNEQFF.

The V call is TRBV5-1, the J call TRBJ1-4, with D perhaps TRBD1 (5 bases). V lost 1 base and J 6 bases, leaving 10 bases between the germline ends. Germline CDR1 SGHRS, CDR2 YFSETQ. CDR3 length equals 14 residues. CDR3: CASSLYGGDEKLFF. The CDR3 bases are TGCGCCAGCAGCTTGTACGGGGGGGATGAAAAACTGTTTTTT.

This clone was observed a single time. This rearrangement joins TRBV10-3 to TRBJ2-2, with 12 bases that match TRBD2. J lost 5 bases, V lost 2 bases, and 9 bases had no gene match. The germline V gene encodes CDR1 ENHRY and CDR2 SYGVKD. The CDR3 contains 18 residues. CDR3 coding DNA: TGTGCCATCAGTGAGACAAGTACTAGCGGGGGGCTAACCGGGGAGCTGTTTTTT. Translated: CAISETSTSGGLTGELFF.

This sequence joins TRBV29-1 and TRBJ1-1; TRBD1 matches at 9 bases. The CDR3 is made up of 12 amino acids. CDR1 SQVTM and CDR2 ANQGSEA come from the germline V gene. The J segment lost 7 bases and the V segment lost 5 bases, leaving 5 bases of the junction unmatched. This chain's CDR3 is CSVQRTGVEAFF. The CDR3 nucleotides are TGCAGCGTTCAAAGGACAGGGGTTGAAGCTTTCTTT.

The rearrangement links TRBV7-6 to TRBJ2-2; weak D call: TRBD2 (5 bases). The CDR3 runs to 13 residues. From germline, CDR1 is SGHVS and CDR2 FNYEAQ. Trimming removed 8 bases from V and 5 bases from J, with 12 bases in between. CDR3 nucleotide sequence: TGTGCCAGCCGGGCTAGCTTTACCGGGGAGCTGTTTTTT. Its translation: CASRASFTGELFF.

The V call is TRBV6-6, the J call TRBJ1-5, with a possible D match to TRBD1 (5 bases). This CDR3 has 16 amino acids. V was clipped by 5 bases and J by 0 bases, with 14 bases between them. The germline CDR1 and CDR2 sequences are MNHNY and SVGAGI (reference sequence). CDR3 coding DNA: TGTGCCAGCAGTGTCTCCAGGGAGGTTAGCAATCAGCCCCAGCATTTT. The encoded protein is CASSVSREVSNQPQHF.

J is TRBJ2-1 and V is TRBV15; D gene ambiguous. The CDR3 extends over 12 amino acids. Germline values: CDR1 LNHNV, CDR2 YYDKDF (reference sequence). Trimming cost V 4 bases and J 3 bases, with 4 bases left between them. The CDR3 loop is CATSTNYNEQFF. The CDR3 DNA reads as TGTGCCACCAGCACAAACTACAATGAGCAGTTCTTC.

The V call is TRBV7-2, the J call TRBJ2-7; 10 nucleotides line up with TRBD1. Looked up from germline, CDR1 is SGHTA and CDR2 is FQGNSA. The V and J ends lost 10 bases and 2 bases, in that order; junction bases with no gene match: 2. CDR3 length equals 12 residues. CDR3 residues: CATGQGAYEQYF. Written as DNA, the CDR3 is TGTGCCACAGGACAGGGGGCCTACGAGCAGTACTTC.

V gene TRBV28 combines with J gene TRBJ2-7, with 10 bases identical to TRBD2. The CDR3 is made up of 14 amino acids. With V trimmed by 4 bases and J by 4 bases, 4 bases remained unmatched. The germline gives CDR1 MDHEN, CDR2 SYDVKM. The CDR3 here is CASSSSGRRYEQYF. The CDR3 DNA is TGTGCCAGCAGTTCTAGCGGGAGAAGGTACGAGCAGTACTTC.

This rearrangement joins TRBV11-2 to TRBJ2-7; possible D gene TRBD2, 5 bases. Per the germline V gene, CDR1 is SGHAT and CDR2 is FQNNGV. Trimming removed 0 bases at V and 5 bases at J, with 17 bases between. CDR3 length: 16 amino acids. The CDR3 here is CASSLDRVGKVDEQYF. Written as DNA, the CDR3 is TGTGCCAGCAGCTTAGATCGGGTCGGGAAGGTCGACGAGCAGTACTTC.

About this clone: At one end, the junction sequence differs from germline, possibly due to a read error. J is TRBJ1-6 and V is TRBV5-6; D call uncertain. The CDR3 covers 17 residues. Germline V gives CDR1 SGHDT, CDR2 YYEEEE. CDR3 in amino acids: CASSFRFTGSFGSPLNF. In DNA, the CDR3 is TGTGCCAGCAGCTTCCGCTTCACCGGGAGTTTCGGTTCACCCCTCAACTTT.

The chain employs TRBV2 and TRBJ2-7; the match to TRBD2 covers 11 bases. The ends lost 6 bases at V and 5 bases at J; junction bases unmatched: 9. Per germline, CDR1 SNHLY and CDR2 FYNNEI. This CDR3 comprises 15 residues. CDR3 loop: CASRETSGSLNEQYF. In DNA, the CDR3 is TGTGCCAGCAGGGAAACTAGCGGGAGCCTAAACGAGCAGTACTTC.